These T cell receptor beta chains were read from a single sample in a study of human T cells and chemical hapten exposure. In TCRdb, the RACE reads were re-called with MiXCR into one record per CDR3 protein. This table has 100,000 or so distinct CDR3 sequences, 11% appearing once. The specimen comprised whole blood, sampled in connection with sensitization to the hapten diphenylcyclopropenone (DPC). The receptor set was obtained from a woman aged 40 to 49 with alopecia areata. Some clones in this sample may be carry-over from other donors' samples. Each CDR3 is given with its conserved first and last residue. D genes are given only for firm matches. Where a row states a size, it is once, few, many or the class of an expanded clone; other rows omit it.

d_call | j_call | v_call | clone_size | cdr3_nt | cdr3_aa
. | TRBJ2-3 | TRBV7-3 | few | TGTGCCAGCAGCGGGCAGCCAGATACGCAGTATTTT | CASSGQPDTQYF
. | TRBJ2-5 | TRBV7-2 | once | TGTGCCAGCAACTTCCGAGAGACCCAGTACTTC | CASNFRETQYF
TRBD2 | TRBJ2-3 | TRBV27 | many | TGTGCCAGCAGGAGCGGGAGCAGGGGTAGCACAGATACGCAGTATTTT | CASRSGSRGSTDTQYF
. | TRBJ1-3 | TRBV7-9 | many | TGTGCCAGCAGCTTATTGGTAGGCCTCTCTGGAAACACCATATATTTT | CASSLLVGLSGNTIYF
TRBD1 | TRBJ2-2 | TRBV24-1 | many | TGTGCCACCAGTGAAGAGACAGGGGCCGAGCTGTTTTTT | CATSEETGAELFF
. | TRBJ1-5 | TRBV6-4 | . | TGTGCCAGCAGTTTGACCGGGGGGAGCAATCAGCCCCAGCATTTT | CASSLTGGSNQPQHF
TRBD1 | TRBJ1-5 | TRBV28 | few | TGTGCCAGCAGTTCGGCGAACAGGGGCAGCAATCAGCCCCAGCATTTT | CASSSANRGSNQPQHF
. | TRBJ2-1 | TRBV7-3 | many | TGTGCCAGCAGCTTATCCCATGGGCGGGAGCAGTTCTTC | CASSLSHGREQFF
. | TRBJ2-7 | TRBV7-8 | many | TGTGCCAGCAGCCCCACCGGGGGACGGAACGAGCAGTACTTC | CASSPTGGRNEQYF
. | TRBJ2-1 | TRBV5-6 | few | TGTGCCAGCATTGACCTGAGCTACAATGAGCAGTTCTTC | CASIDLSYNEQFF
. | TRBJ1-1 | TRBV7-2 | . | TGTGCCAGCAGCTTCAATTCACAGAACACTGAAGCTTTCTTT | CASSFNSQNTEAFF
. | TRBJ1-1 | TRBV12-3/TRBV12-4 | . | TGTGCCAGCAGTTGGAGCGGTAACACTGAAGCTTTCTTT | CASSWSGNTEAFF
TRBD2 | TRBJ2-1 | TRBV20-1 | once | TGCAGTGCGGATGGACTAGCGGGATCCAATGAGCAGTTCTTC | CSADGLAGSNEQFF
. | TRBJ1-2 | TRBV20-1 | many | TGCAGTGCTAGAGGCGGGGTTTATGGCTACACCTTC | CSARGGVYGYTF
TRBD1 | TRBJ1-1 | TRBV18 | few | TGTGCCAGCTCACCCGGACAGGCTAACACTGAAGCTTTCTTT | CASSPGQANTEAFF
. | TRBJ1-6 | TRBV14 | many | TGTGCCAGCAGCCAAGATGGTAGATCGGCCTACTCCTATAATTCACCCCTCCACTTT | CASSQDGRSAYSYNSPLHF
TRBD1 | TRBJ2-5 | TRBV30 | . | TGTGCCTGGGGGACAGGGGGCAGGGAGACCCAGTACTTC | CAWGTGGRETQYF
. | TRBJ1-1 | TRBV29-1 | . | TGCAGCGTTGCGGTGGGCAGGGCAACTGAAGCTTTCTTT | CSVAVGRATEAFF
. | TRBJ2-5 | TRBV6-5 | . | TGTGCCAGCAGCCGCTGGGGCGGCCAAGAGACCCAGTACTTC | CASSRWGGQETQYF
. | TRBJ1-2 | TRBV12-3/TRBV12-4 | few | TGTGCCAGCAGCAGACAAAGTTGGGGCTACACCTTC | CASSRQSWGYTF
TRBD1 | TRBJ1-1 | TRBV5-6 | . | TGTGCCAGCAGCTGGCGCTGGGACAGGAACACTGAAGCTTTCTTT | CASSWRWDRNTEAFF
TRBD2 | TRBJ2-1 | TRBV30 | . | TGTGCCTGGAGTGTACAGCGGGGGGCGGGGAATGAGCAGTTCTTC | CAWSVQRGAGNEQFF
. | TRBJ1-1 | TRBV5-4 | many | TGTGCCAGCAGCCACGATAATCCCGACAGGAACACTGAAGCTTTCTTT | CASSHDNPDRNTEAFF
. | TRBJ2-4 | TRBV28 | many | TGTGCCAGCAGTTTGCAGGCGGCCAAAAACATTCAGTACTTC | CASSLQAAKNIQYF
TRBD2 | TRBJ2-7 | TRBV20-1 | . | TGCAGTGCTGGGACAGTTCTAGCGGGAGGACCCTACGAGCAGTACTTC | CSAGTVLAGGPYEQYF
TRBD2 | TRBJ2-5 | TRBV4-1 | few | TGCGCCAGCAGCCACGCGAGCGGGGGCCTTCCCTCGCAGGAGACCCAGTACTTC | CASSHASGGLPSQETQYF
. | TRBJ2-3 | TRBV7-2 | few | TGTGCCAGCAGCTTAGTGATAGACAAGGATACGCAGTATTTT | CASSLVIDKDTQYF
. | TRBJ1-2 | TRBV29-1 | many | TGCAGCGTTGCCTCTGGCTACACCTTC | CSVASGYTF
. | TRBJ1-2 | TRBV4-3 | . | TGCGCCAGCAGCCAAGTTGGGGCCGGGCCCTATGGCTACACCTTC | CASSQVGAGPYGYTF
TRBD1 | TRBJ1-1 | TRBV6-2/TRBV6-3 | . | TGTGCCAGCAGTTACTCGATGGGACAGGACCTACCGAACACTGAAGCTTTCTTT | CASSYSMGQDLPNTEAFF
TRBD1 | TRBJ2-3 | TRBV29-1 | few | TGCAGCGTTGCTACAGGGGGCCGGGGCACAGATACGCAGTATTTT | CSVATGGRGTDTQYF
. | TRBJ2-7 | TRBV18 | . | TGTGCCAGCTCACAAACGAGGGAGTACGAGCAGTACTTC | CASSQTREYEQYF
TRBD2 | TRBJ2-2 | TRBV10-3 | . | TGTGCCATCAGTGGTAGCGGGATTATCGCGAACACCGGGGAGCTGTTTTTT | CAISGSGIIANTGELFF
. | TRBJ2-1 | TRBV6-5 | many | TGTGCCAGCAGTTACGAGGGGGTCTGGCTCTTC | CASSYEGVWLF
TRBD1 | TRBJ1-5 | TRBV2 | . | TGTGCCAGCAGGAGGGGACAGGGGGGACAGCCCCAGCATTTT | CASRRGQGGQPQHF
TRBD1 | TRBJ1-3 | TRBV7-2 | many | TGTGCCAGCAGCTTAAGGCCAGGGGGCTTATCTGGAAACACCATATATTTT | CASSLRPGGLSGNTIYF
. | TRBJ2-7 | TRBV7-2 | . | TGTGCCAGCAGGCCTTCAGTCAGTCCCTACGAGCAGTACTTC | CASRPSVSPYEQYF
. | TRBJ2-2 | TRBV5-4 | . | TGTGCCAGCAGCGGACCCCGGACGACTACCGGGGAGCTGTTTTTT | CASSGPRTTTGELFF
TRBD2 | TRBJ2-3 | TRBV19 | . | TGTGCCAGTAGTCCCTACTGGACTAGCGGGGGGGGAGATACGCAGTATTTT | CASSPYWTSGGGDTQYF
TRBD1 | TRBJ2-1 | TRBV12-3/TRBV12-4 | many | TGTGCCAGCAGTTTTGGTTTGGGGACAGGTAATGAGCAGTTCTTC | CASSFGLGTGNEQFF
. | TRBJ2-2 | TRBV6-5 | . | TGTGCCAGCCGTACAGGTGAAAACACCGGGGAGCTGTTTTTT | CASRTGENTGELFF
. | TRBJ2-4 | TRBV14 | few | TGTGCCAGCAGTCGGACTCAAAACATTCAGTACTTC | CASSRTQNIQYF
. | TRBJ2-6 | TRBV19 | many | TGTGCCACCGGGGGCTCTGGGGCCAACGTCCTGACTTTC | CATGGSGANVLTF
TRBD2 | TRBJ2-1 | TRBV24-1 | many | TGTGCCACCAGTGATTTGGCGGGAGACTACAATGAGCAGTTCTTC | CATSDLAGDYNEQFF